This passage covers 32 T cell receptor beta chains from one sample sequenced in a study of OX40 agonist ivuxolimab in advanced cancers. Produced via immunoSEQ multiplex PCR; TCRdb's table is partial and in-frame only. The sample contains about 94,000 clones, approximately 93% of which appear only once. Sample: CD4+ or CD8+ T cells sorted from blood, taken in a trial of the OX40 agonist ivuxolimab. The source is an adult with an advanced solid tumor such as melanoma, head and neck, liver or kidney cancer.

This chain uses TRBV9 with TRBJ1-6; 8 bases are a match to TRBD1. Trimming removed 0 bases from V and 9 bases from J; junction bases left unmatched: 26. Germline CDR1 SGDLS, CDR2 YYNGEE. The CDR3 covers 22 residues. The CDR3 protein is CASSVDPSFRFQQGEGGSPLHF. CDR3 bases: TGTGCCAGCAGCGTAGACCCGTCATTCCGGTTCCAACAGGGGGAAGGAGGTTCACCCCTCCACTTT.

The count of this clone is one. The CDR3 DNA follows: TGCAGTGCGCAGGGGGATACGCAGTATTTT. Residues: CSAQGDTQYF. The V and J genes are TRBV20-1 and TRBJ2-3; possibly TRBD1 for D (6 bases). The CDR3 has 10 amino acids. The germline V and J ends were trimmed by 6 bases and 6 bases, with 7 bases remaining between them. Germline CDR1 is DFQATT and CDR2 is SNEGSKA (reference sequence).

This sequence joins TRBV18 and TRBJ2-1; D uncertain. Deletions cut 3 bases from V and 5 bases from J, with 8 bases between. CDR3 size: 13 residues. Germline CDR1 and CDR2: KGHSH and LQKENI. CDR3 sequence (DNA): TGTGCCAGCTCACCCTCGACCGACAATGAGCAGTTCTTC. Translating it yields CASSPSTDNEQFF.

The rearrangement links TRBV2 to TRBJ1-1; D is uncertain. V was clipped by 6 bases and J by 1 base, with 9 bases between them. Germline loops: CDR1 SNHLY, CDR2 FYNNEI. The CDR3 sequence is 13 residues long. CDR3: CASSADGNTEAFF. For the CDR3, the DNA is TGTGCCAGCAGCGCCGACGGGAACACTGAAGCTTTCTTT.

CDR3 in amino acids: CASSKEVLKRRTNEKLFF. DNA of the CDR3: TGTGCCAGCAGCAAAGAAGTTCTGAAGCGGCGAACTAATGAAAAACTGTTTTTT. The chain joins TRBV21-1 to TRBJ1-4. TRBV21-1 is assigned pseudogene status. The CDR3 contains 18 residues.

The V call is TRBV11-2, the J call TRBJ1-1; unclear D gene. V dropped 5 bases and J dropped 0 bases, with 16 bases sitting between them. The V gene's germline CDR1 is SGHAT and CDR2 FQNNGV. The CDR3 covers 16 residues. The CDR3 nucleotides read TGTGCCAGCAGCCCATTCCCGATGCCGATGAACACTGAAGCTTTCTTT. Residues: CASSPFPMPMNTEAFF.

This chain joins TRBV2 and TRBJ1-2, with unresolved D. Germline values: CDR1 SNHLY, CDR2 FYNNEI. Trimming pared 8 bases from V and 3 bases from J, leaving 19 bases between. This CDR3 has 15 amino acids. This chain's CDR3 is CASLLRNSEHYGYTF. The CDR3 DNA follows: TGTGCCAGCTTACTCCGAAATTCTGAACACTATGGCTACACCTTC.

The CDR3 region is CATESLSLGEKLFF. CDR3 sequence (DNA): TGTGCCACCGAATCCCTCTCCCTTGGGGAAAAACTGTTTTTT. The chain has TRBV6-6 and TRBJ1-4; no clear D. Trimming pared 10 bases from V and 8 bases from J, leaving 20 bases between. The germline V gene encodes CDR1 MNHNY and CDR2 SVGAGI (reference sequence). The CDR3 runs 14 residues.

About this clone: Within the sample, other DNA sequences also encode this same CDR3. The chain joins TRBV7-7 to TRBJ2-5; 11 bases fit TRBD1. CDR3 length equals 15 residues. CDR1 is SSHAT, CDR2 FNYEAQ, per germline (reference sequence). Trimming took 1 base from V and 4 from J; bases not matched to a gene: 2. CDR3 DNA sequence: TGTGCCAGCAGCTTAGGAGGGACAGGGGGAGAGACCCAGTACTTC. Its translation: CASSLGGTGGETQYF.

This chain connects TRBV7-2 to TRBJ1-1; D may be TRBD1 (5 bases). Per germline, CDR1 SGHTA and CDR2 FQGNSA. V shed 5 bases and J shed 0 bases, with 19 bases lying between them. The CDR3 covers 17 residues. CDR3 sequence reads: CASSPRQTIIMNTEAFF. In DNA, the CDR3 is TGTGCCAGCAGCCCAAGACAGACAATTATTATGAACACTGAAGCTTTCTTT.

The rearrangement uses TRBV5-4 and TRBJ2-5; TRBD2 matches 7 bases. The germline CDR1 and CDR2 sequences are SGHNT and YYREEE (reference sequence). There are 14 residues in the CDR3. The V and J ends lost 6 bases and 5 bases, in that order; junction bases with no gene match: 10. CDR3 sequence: CASKRSTSLETQYF. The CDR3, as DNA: TGTGCCAGCAAGAGGTCGACTAGCTTGGAGACCCAGTACTTC.

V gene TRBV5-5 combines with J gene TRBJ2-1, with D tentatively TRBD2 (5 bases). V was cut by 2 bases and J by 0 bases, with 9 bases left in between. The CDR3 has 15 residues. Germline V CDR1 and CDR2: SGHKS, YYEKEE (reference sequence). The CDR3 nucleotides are TGTGCCAGCAGCTTCGGGGTTTACTCCTACAATGAGCAGTTCTTC. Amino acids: CASSFGVYSYNEQFF.

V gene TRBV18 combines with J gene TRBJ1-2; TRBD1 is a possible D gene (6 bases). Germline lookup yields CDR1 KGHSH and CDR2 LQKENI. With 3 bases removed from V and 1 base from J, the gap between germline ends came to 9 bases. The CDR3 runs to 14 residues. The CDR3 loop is CASSPGTLNYGYTF. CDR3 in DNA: TGTGCCAGCTCACCGGGGACACTTAACTATGGCTACACCTTC.

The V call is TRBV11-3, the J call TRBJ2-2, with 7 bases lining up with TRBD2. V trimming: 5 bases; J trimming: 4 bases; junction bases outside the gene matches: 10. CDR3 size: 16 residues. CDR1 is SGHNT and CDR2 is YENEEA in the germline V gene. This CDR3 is CASSREGFFSTGELFF. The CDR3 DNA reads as TGTGCCAGCAGCAGGGAGGGATTCTTTAGCACCGGGGAGCTGTTTTTT.

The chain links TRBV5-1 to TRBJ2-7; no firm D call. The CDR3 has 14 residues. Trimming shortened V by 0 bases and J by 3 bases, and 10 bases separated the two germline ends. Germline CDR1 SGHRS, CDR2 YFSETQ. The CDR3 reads CASSLGPTDYEQYF. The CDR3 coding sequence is TGCGCCAGCAGCTTGGGACCGACGGACTACGAGCAGTACTTC.

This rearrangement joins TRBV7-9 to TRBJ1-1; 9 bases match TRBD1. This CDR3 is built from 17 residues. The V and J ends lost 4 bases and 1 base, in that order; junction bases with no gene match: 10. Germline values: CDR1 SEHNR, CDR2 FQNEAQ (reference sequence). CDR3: CASSSGDRVYRNTEAFF. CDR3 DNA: TGTGCCAGCAGCTCAGGGGACAGGGTGTACAGGAACACTGAAGCTTTCTTT.

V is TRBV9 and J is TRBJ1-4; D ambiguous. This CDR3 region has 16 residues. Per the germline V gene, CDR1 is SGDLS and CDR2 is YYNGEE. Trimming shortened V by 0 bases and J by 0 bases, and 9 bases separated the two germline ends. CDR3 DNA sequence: TGTGCCAGCAGCGTAGGTCGGCAGACAACTAATGAAAAACTGTTTTTT. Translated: CASSVGRQTTNEKLFF.

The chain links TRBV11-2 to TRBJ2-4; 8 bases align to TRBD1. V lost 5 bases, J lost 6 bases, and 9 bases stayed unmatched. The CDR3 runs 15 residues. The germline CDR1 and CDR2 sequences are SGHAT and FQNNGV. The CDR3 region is CASSPYRDRTNIQYF. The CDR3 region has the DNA TGTGCCAGCAGCCCATATCGGGACAGGACAAACATTCAGTACTTC.

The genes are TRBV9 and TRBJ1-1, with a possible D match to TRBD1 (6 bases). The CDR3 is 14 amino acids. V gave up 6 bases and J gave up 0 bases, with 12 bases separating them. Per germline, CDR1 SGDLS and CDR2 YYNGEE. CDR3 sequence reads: CASTRGQMNTEAFF. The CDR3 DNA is TGTGCCAGCACAAGAGGACAGATGAACACTGAAGCTTTCTTT.

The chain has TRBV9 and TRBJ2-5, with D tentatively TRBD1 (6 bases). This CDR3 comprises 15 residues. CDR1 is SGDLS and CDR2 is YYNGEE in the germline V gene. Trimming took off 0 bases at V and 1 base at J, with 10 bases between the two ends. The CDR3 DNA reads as TGTGCCAGCAGCGTAGTGGGGGCCAGCCAAGAGACCCAGTACTTC. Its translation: CASSVVGASQETQYF.

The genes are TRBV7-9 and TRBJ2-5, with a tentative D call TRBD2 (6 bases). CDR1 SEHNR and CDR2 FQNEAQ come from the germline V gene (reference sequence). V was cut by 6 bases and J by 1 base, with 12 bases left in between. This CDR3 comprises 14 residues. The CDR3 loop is CASRDRGAQETQYF. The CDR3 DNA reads TGTGCCAGCAGGGATCGCGGGGCCCAAGAGACCCAGTACTTC.

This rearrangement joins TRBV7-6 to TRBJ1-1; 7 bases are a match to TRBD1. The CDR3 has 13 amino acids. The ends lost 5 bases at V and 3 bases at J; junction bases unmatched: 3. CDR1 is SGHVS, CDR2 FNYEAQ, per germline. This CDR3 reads CASSDRDDTEAFF. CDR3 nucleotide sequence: TGTGCCAGCAGCGACAGGGATGACACTGAAGCTTTCTTT.

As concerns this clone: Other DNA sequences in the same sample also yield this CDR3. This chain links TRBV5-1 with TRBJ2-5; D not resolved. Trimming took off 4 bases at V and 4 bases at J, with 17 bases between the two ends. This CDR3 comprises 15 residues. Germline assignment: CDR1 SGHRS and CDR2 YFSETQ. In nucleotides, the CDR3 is TGCGCCAGCAGCCCTACCCCCGGGTTTGGAGAGACCCAGTACTTC. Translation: CASSPTPGFGETQYF.

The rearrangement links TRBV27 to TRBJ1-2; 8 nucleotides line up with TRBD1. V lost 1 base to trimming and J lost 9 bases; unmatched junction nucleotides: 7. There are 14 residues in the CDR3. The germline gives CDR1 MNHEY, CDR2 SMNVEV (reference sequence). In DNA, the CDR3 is TGTGCCAGCAGTTTATTGACAGGGGTCAGGCGCTACACCTTC. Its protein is CASSLLTGVRRYTF.

CDR3 nucleotide sequence: TGTGCCAGCAGTGAAGGGACAGTCTCTGGAAACACCATATATTTT. This codes for CASSEGTVSGNTIYF. The V gene is TRBV2, the J gene TRBJ1-3; perhaps TRBD1 as D (6 bases). Germline V gene sequence: CDR1 SNHLY, CDR2 FYNNEI. Trimming took off 1 base at V and 0 bases at J, with 7 bases between the two ends. The CDR3 length is 15 residues. The full variable domain, with the rest looked up from reference TRBV2 and TRBJ1-3, is EPEVTQTPSHQVTQMGQEVILRCVPISNHLYFYWYRQILGQKVEFLVSFYNNEISEKSEIFDDQFSVERPDGSNFTLKIRSTKLEDSAMYFCASSEGTVSGNTIYFGEGSWLTVV.

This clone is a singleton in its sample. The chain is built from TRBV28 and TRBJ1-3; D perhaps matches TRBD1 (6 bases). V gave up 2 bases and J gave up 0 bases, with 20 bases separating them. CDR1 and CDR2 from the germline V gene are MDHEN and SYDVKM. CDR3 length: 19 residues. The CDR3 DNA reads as TGTGCCAGCAGTTTAGGGTTTGTGGGAAGGGGGAGCTCTGGAAACACCATATATTTT. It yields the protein CASSLGFVGRGSSGNTIYF.

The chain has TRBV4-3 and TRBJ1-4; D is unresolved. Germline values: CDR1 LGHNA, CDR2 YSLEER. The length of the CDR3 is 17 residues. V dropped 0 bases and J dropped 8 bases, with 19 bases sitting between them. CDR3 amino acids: CASSQEYNSVPGEKLFF. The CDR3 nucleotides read TGCGCCAGCAGCCAAGAATACAACTCTGTCCCCGGCGAAAAACTGTTTTTT.

The CDR3 DNA is TGTGCCAGCAGCGAAAGACAGGGGGTTAATTCACCCCTCCACTTT. Amino acid sequence: CASSERQGVNSPLHF. The chain employs TRBV6-1 and TRBJ1-6; TRBD1 matches 9 bases. Per germline, CDR1 MNHNS and CDR2 SASEGT. With V trimmed by 6 bases and J by 6 bases, 6 bases remained unmatched. The CDR3 is made up of 15 amino acids.

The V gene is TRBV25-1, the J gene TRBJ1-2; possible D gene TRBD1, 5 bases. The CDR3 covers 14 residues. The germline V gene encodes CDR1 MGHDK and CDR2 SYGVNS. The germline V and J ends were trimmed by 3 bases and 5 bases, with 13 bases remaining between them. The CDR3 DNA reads TGTGCCAGCAGTGAGGGGCCCCTTAGGTATGGCTACACCTTC. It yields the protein CASSEGPLRYGYTF.

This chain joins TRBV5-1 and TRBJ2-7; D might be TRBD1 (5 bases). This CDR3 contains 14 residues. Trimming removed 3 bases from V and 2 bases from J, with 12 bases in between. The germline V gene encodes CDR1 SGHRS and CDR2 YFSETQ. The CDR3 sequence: CASSSAGSTYEQYF. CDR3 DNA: TGCGCCAGCAGCTCGGCAGGGTCGACCTACGAGCAGTACTTC.

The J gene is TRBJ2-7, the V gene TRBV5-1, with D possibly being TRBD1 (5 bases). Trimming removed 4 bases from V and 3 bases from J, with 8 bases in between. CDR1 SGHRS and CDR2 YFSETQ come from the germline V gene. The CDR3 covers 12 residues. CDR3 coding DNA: TGCGCCAGCAGCATAGACAGCTACGAGCAGTACTTC. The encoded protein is CASSIDSYEQYF. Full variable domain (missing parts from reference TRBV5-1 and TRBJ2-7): KAGVTQTPRYLIKTRGQQVTLSCSPISGHRSVSWYQQTPGQGLQFLFEYFSETQRNKGNFPGRFSGRQFSNSRSEMNVSTLELGDSALYLCASSIDSYEQYFGPGTRLTVT.

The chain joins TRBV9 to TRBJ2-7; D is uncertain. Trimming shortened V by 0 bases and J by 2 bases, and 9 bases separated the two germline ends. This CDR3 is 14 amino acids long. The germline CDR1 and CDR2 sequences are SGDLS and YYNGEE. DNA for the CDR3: TGTGCCAGCAGCGTAGATGTTCAGCCCTACGAGCAGTACTTC. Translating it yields CASSVDVQPYEQYF.